This T cell receptor beta chain was observed in a study of response to subunit inactivated influenza vaccine. The table lists this clonotype with a few counts. TCRdb re-called the RT-PCR reads through MiXCR, storing one row per CDR3 protein. The sample consists of 700,000 to 800,000 distinct CDR3 sequences, about 18% of them appearing once. The receptor was derived from a man aged 50 or older who received an inactivated influenza vaccine. Specimen: PBMCs from blood, collected roughly 5 days after vaccination.

The CDR3 DNA reads as TGCGCCAGTAGACTTACGAACACTGAAGCTTTCTTT. This translates into CASRLTNTEAFF. This chain joins TRBV10-2 and TRBJ1-1; D ambiguous. This CDR3 contains 12 residues. Deletions cut 9 bases from V and 1 base from J, with 9 bases between. CDR1 is WSHSY and CDR2 is SAAADI in the germline V gene.